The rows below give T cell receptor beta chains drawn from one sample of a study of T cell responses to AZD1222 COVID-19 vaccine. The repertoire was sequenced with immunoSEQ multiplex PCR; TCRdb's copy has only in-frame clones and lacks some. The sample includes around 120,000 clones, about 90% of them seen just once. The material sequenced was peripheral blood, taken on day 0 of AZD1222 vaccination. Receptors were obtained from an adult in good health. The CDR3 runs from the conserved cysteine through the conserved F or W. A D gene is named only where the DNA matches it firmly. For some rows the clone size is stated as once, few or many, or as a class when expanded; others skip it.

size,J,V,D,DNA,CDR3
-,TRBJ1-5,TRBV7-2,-,TGTGCCAGCAGCTTCGAGGGGTTGCCCCAGCATTTT,CASSFEGLPQHF
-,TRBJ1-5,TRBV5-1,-,TGCGCCAGCAGCTTGGAAGGGAGTCAGCCCCAGCATTTT,CASSLEGSQPQHF
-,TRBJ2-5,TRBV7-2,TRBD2,TGTGCCAGCAGCTTAGGTCCCTCCGGGGGGGCCAGGGAGACCCAGTACTTC,CASSLGPSGGARETQYF
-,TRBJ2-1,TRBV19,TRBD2,TGTGCCAGTAGTACTAGCGGGGGGGCCGAGGAGCAGTTCTTC,CASSTSGGAEEQFF
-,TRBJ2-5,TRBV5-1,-,TGCGCCAGCAGCCCCGGGAAGGGGAAAGAGACCCAGTACTTC,CASSPGKGKETQYF
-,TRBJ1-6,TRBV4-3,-,TGCGCCAGCAGCCAATGGCGGGAACGTCCACCCCTCCACTTT,CASSQWRERPPLHF
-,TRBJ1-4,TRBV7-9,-,TGTGCCAGCAGCCCCTATAATGAAAAACTGTTTTTT,CASSPYNEKLFF
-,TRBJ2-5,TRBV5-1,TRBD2,TGCGCCAGCAGCTGGGGACTAGCGGGAGGTACGGGCCAAGAGACCCAGTACTTC,CASSWGLAGGTGQETQYF
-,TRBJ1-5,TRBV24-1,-,TGTGCCACCAGTGAGCCGGGCTTCAATCAGCCCCAGCATTTT,CATSEPGFNQPQHF
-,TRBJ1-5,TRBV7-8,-,TGTGCCAGCAGCTTATCCGGGACACCGCCCTATAGCAATCAGCCCCAGCATTTT,CASSLSGTPPYSNQPQHF
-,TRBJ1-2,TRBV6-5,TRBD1,TGTGCCAGCAGTTCGACAGGGGGTAGCTATGGCTACACCTTC,CASSSTGGSYGYTF
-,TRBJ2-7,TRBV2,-,TGTGCCAGCAGTGAATCTAGCGGAGGGGGCTACGAGCAGTACTTC,CASSESSGGGYEQYF
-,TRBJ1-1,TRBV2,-,TGTGCCAGCAGTGAAGCGAGAGGGGGGAACACTGAAGCTTTCTTT,CASSEARGGNTEAFF
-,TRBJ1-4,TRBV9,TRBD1,TGTGCCAGCAGCGTAGATGGGACAGGGAATGAAAAACTGTTTTTT,CASSVDGTGNEKLFF
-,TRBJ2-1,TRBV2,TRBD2,TGTGCCAGCAGGGGAGGGGCGGGTGACAATGAGCAGTTCTTC,CASRGGAGDNEQFF
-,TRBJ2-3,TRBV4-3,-,TGCGCCAGCAGCCAAGAGTCGGGCCCGGATACGCAGTATTTT,CASSQESGPDTQYF
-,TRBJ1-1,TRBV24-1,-,TGTGCCACCAGTGACCCCACCCGGGGGCCGGAAGCTTTCTTT,CATSDPTRGPEAFF
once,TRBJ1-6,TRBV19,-,TGTGCCAGTAGCGATTCTGATGGGTACGGGTCACCCCTCCACTTT,CASSDSDGYGSPLHF
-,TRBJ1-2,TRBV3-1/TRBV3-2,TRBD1,TGTGCCAGCAGCCAATCAGAAACAGGGGGAGGCTACACCTTC,CASSQSETGGGYTF
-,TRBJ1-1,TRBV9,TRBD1,TGTGCCAGCAGCGCGTCCATACAGGGGTGGACTGAAGCTTTCTTT,CASSASIQGWTEAFF
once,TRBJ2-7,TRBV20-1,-,TGCAGTGCTAGCTTTGTCGAGCAGTACTTC,CSASFVEQYF
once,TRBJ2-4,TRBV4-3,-,TGCGCCAGCAGCCCCAGGACAGTAGCCAAAAACATTCAGTACTTC,CASSPRTVAKNIQYF
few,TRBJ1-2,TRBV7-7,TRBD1,TGTGCCAGCAGCACAGACCGGGACAGGGATTGGTGGGCTAACTATGGCTACACCTTC,CASSTDRDRDWWANYGYTF
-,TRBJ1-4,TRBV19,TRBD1,TGTGCCAGTAGTATGGATAAGACAGGGAGTGAAAAACTGTTTTTT,CASSMDKTGSEKLFF
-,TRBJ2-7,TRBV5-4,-,TGTGCCAGCAGCTTGGTGTCTAGCCCCTACGAGCAGTACTTC,CASSLVSSPYEQYF
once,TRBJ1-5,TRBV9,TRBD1,TGTGCCAGCAGCAGGACAGGGATGGGCAATCAGCCCCAGCATTTT,CASSRTGMGNQPQHF
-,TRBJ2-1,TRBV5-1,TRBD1,TGCGCCAGCACCGGACAGGGAGGCAATGAGCAGTTCTTC,CASTGQGGNEQFF
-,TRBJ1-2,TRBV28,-,TGTGCCAGCAGTTTTCCCTCGCAAGGGAACTATGGCTACACCTTC,CASSFPSQGNYGYTF
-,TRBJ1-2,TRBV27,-,TGTGCCAGCAGTTTCTCACAGGGATATGGCTACACCTTC,CASSFSQGYGYTF
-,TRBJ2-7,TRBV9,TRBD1,TGTGCCAGCAGCGTAGGAGCACAGGGGGTCTCCTACGAGCAGTACTTC,CASSVGAQGVSYEQYF
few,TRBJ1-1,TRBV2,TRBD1,TGTGCCAGCAGTGAAGAGCAGGGGGCACAAGCTTTCTTT,CASSEEQGAQAFF
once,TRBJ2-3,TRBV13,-,TGTGCCGGGAGTACAGGGAAGACAGATACGCAGTATTTT,CAGSTGKTDTQYF
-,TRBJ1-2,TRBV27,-,TGTGCCAGCAGGGGACCTAACTATGGCTACACCTTC,CASRGPNYGYTF
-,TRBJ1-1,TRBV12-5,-,TGTGCTAGTGGTTTCACGGGCGCTGAAGCTTTCTTT,CASGFTGAEAFF
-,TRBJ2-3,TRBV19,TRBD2,TGTGCCAGTAGTATCGGCGGGAGAATCGAAGATACGCAGTATTTT,CASSIGGRIEDTQYF